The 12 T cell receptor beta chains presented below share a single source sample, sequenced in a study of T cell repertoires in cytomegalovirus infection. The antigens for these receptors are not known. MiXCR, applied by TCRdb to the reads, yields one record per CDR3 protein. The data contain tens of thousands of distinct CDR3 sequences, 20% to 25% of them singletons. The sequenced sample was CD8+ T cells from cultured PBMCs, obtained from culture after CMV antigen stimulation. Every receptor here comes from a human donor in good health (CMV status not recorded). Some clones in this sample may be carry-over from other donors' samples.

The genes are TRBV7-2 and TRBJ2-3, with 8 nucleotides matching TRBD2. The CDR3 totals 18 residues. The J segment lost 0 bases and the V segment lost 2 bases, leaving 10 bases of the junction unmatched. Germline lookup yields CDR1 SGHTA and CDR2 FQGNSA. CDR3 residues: CASSLLASGPSSTDTQYF. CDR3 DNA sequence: TGTGCCAGCAGCTTACTGGCTAGCGGGCCCTCTAGCACAGATACGCAGTATTTT.

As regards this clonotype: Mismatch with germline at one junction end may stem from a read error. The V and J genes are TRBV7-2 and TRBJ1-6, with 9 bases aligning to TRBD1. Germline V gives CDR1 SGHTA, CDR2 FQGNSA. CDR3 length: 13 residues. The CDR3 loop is CASSPPLRDRVFF. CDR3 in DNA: TGTGCCAGCAGCCCACCCCTCCGGGACAGGGTTTTCTTT. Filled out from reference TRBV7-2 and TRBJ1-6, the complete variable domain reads GAGVSQSPSNKVTEKGKDVELRCDPISGHTALYWYRQSLGQGLEFLIYFQGNSAPDKSGLPSDRFSAERTGGSVSTLTIQRTQQEDSAVYLCASSPPLRDRVFFGNGTRLTVT.

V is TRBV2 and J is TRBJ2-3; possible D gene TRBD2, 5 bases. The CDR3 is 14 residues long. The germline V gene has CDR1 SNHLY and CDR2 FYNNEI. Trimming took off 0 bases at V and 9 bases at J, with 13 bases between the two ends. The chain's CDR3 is CASSEADLLVTQYF. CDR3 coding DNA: TGTGCCAGCAGTGAAGCGGACCTACTAGTGACGCAGTATTTT.

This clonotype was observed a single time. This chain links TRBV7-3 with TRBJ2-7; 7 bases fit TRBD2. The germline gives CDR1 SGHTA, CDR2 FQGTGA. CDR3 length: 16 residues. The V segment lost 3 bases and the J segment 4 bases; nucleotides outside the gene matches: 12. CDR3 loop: CASSLTLGAGFYEQYF. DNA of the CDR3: TGTGCCAGCAGCTTGACCTTGGGAGCGGGATTTTACGAGCAGTACTTC. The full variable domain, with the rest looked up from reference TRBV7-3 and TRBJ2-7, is GAGVSQTPSNKVTEKGKYVELRCDPISGHTALYWYRQSLGQGPEFLIYFQGTGAADDSGLPNDRFFAVRPEGSVSTLKIQRTERGDSAVYLCASSLTLGAGFYEQYFGPGTRLTVT.

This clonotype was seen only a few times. The CDR3 nucleotides read TGTGCCAGCAGCTTCGGACAGAGCTCCTACAATGAGCAGTTCTTC. Translating it yields CASSFGQSSYNEQFF. The chain couples TRBV7-9 to TRBJ2-1, with D tentatively TRBD1 (6 bases). Germline values: CDR1 SEHNR, CDR2 FQNEAQ (reference sequence). The V and J ends lost 3 bases and 0 bases respectively, with 9 bases between them. The CDR3 contains 15 residues.

CDR3: CASSWLRGTGVNNEQFF. As DNA, the CDR3 is TGTGCCAGCAGCTGGCTCAGAGGGACAGGGGTTAACAATGAGCAGTTCTTC. V is TRBV7-9 and J is TRBJ2-1; TRBD1 aligns across 10 bases. Unmatched junction bases numbered 11, after V lost 4 bases and J lost 5 bases. The germline V gene encodes CDR1 SEHNR and CDR2 FQNEAQ (reference sequence). The CDR3 loop spans 17 amino acids.

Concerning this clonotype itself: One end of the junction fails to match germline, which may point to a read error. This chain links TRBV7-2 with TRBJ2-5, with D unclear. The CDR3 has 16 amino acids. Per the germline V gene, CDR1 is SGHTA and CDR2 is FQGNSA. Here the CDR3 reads CASGLISQSNQETQYF. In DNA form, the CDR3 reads TGTGCCAGCGGCTTAATATCCCAGTCCAACCAAGAGACCCAGTACTTC.

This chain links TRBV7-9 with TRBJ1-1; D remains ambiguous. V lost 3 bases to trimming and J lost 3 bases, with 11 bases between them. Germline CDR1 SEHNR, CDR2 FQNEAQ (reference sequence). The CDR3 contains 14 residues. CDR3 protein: CASSFESHDTEAFF. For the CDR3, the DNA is TGTGCCAGCAGCTTCGAATCCCATGACACTGAAGCTTTCTTT.

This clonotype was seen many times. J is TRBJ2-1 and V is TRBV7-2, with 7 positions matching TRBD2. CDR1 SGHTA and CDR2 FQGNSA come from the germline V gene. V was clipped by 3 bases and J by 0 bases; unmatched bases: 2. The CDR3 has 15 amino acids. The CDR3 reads CASSFRGGSYNEQFF. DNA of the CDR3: TGTGCCAGCAGCTTTCGCGGGGGCTCCTACAATGAGCAGTTCTTC.

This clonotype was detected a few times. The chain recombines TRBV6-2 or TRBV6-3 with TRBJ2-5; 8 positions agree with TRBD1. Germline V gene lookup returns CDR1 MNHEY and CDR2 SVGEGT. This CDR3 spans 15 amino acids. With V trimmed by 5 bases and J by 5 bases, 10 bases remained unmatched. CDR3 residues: CASSESQGVTETQYF. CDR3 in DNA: TGTGCCAGCAGTGAGTCACAGGGGGTTACCGAGACCCAGTACTTC.

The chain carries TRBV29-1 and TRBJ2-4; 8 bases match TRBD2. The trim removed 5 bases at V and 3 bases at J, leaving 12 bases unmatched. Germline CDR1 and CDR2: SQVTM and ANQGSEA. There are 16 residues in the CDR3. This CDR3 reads CSVYLAGPRGKNIQYF. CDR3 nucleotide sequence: TGCAGCGTTTACCTAGCGGGTCCAAGGGGCAAAAACATTCAGTACTTC.

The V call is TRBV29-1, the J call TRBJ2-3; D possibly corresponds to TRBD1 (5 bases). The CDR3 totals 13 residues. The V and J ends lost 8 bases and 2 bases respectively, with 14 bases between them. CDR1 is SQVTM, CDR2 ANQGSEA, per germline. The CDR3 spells CSFLGVITDTQYF. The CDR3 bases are TGCAGCTTTCTAGGGGTTATCACAGATACGCAGTATTTT.